The 22 T cell receptor beta chains presented below share a single source sample, sequenced in a study of T cells in tuberculosis (dated by TCRdb to between 2017 and 2018). The method behind the library was the immunoSEQ multiplex PCR assay. TCRdb took over this immuneACCESS table, retaining in-frame rearrangements with V and J assigned. Such tables are incomplete; in checked studies, under half of the missing clones stem from an unresolved V gene, and the remainder is unexplained. In all, the sample holds 44,000 or so clones, and 90% to 95% of those were seen once. The ten largest clones take up around 7% of the sample. Sequenced input: PBMCs. The receptors derive from a donor aged 10-29 years with latent tuberculosis or without tuberculosis infection.

The chain couples TRBV5-4 to TRBJ2-7; the D gene is possibly TRBD2 (6 bases). V lost 3 bases and J 4 bases, leaving 20 bases between the germline ends. The germline V gene encodes CDR1 SGHNT and CDR2 YYREEE (reference sequence). CDR3 length: 16 residues. The CDR3 DNA sequence: TGTGCCAGCAGCTCCGAACCGGGACTTAACCTTTACGAGCAGTACTTC. It translates to CASSSEPGLNLYEQYF.

The gene calls are TRBV6-5 and TRBJ2-1, with 11 bases lining up with TRBD2. Trimming cost V 8 bases and J 7 bases; bases outside gene matches: 7. The CDR3 has 14 residues. Germline V CDR1 and CDR2: MNHEY, SVGAGI. The CDR3 nucleotides read TGTGCCAGCGCCCCGGGACTAGCGGAAAATGAGCAGTTCTTC. Amino acids: CASAPGLAENEQFF.

The gene calls are TRBV6-1 and TRBJ1-2, with 10 bases identical to TRBD1. The length of the CDR3 is 15 residues. In germline, CDR1 is MNHNS, CDR2 SASEGT. J gave up 9 bases and V 4 bases, and 11 bases lay outside the gene matches. CDR3 amino acids: CASSGDRGRFVRYTF. The DNA for the CDR3 is TGTGCCAGCAGTGGAGACAGGGGGCGGTTTGTGCGCTACACCTTC.

The chain combines TRBV2 with TRBJ2-7; D unclear. CDR3 length: 11 amino acids. Per the germline V gene, CDR1 is SNHLY and CDR2 is FYNNEI. V lost 6 bases and J 4 bases, leaving 7 bases between the germline ends. The CDR3 DNA sequence: TGTGCCAGCAGCCTCGGGTACGAGCAGTACTTC. Residues: CASSLGYEQYF.

This chain connects TRBV5-6 to TRBJ2-2; tentative D call: TRBD2 (5 bases). The V gene's germline CDR1 is SGHDT and CDR2 YYEEEE. The CDR3 covers 16 residues. Trimming took off 0 bases at V and 3 bases at J, with 12 bases between the two ends. The CDR3 DNA reads TGTGCCAGCAGCTTGGTGGCTAGCCTATACACCGGGGAGCTGTTTTTT. Translated: CASSLVASLYTGELFF.

The chain joins TRBV19 to TRBJ1-2, with D possibly matching TRBD1 (5 bases). The CDR3 contains 14 residues. Looked up from germline, CDR1 is LNHDA and CDR2 is SQIVND (reference sequence). V lost 7 bases, J lost 7 bases, and 19 bases lay in between. The CDR3 spells CASTKWGEELGYTF. DNA for the CDR3: TGTGCCAGTACCAAGTGGGGGGAAGAACTTGGCTACACCTTC.

The chain is built from TRBV30 and TRBJ2-3, with TRBD1 as a possible D gene (6 bases). The CDR3 spans 13 residues. The germline V gene has CDR1 GTSNPN and CDR2 SVGIG (reference sequence). V gave up 2 bases and J gave up 1 base, with 7 bases separating them. For the CDR3, the DNA is TGTGCCTGGAGTAAGGGGGGCACAGATACGCAGTATTTT. Translated, it gives CAWSKGGTDTQYF. The full variable domain, with the rest looked up from reference TRBV30 and TRBJ2-3, is SQTIHQWPATLVQPVGSPLSLECTVEGTSNPNLYWYRQAAGRGLQLLFYSVGIGQISSEVPQNLSASRPQDRQFILSSKKLLLSDSGFYLCAWSKGGTDTQYFGPGTRLTVL.

This clone was seen only once. The chain carries TRBV11-1 and TRBJ2-5; 11 bases are shared with TRBD1. The CDR3 covers 15 residues. Germline CDR1 and CDR2: SGHAT and FQDESV (reference sequence). The V segment lost 5 bases and the J segment 4 bases; nucleotides outside the gene matches: 6. CDR3 sequence reads: CASSQDRGHGETQYF. The CDR3 nucleotides read TGTGCCAGCAGCCAGGACAGGGGGCATGGAGAGACCCAGTACTTC.

This chain connects TRBV6-1 to TRBJ2-5; 7 bases are shared with TRBD1. Unmatched junction bases numbered 19, after V lost 1 base and J lost 5 bases. This CDR3 has 19 residues. Germline assignment: CDR1 MNHNS and CDR2 SASEGT. In DNA form, the CDR3 reads TGTGCCAGCAGTGAAGGGAAAGGGGGCTGGTATAACGGTTTGGAGACCCAGTACTTC. Translating it yields CASSEGKGGWYNGLETQYF.

The rearrangement uses TRBV19 and TRBJ1-1; D call uncertain. Germline CDR1 is LNHDA and CDR2 is SQIVND (reference sequence). Trimming shortened V by 10 bases and J by 0 bases, and 12 bases separated the two germline ends. The CDR3 totals 13 residues. The CDR3 protein is CATLDLLNTEAFF. The CDR3, as DNA: TGTGCCACCTTAGACTTACTGAACACTGAAGCTTTCTTT.

CDR3 protein: CATAEGYLSTDTQYF. Written as DNA, the CDR3 is TGTGCCACCGCAGAGGGTTATCTGTCGACAGATACGCAGTATTTT. The J gene is TRBJ2-3, the V gene TRBV6-5; possibly TRBD2 for D (5 bases). V was clipped by 10 bases and J by 3 bases, with 20 bases between them. This CDR3 comprises 15 residues. Germline V gene data show CDR1 as MNHEY and CDR2 as SVGAGI.

V usage is TRBV19 and J usage is TRBJ2-3; possibly TRBD2 for D (7 bases). CDR1 and CDR2 from the germline V gene are LNHDA and SQIVND (reference sequence). V was shortened by 6 bases and J by 2 bases, with 12 bases between the two germline ends. This CDR3 contains 14 residues. CDR3 DNA sequence: TGTGCCAGTAGGAAGGGGGGGTACACAGATACGCAGTATTTT. It encodes CASRKGGYTDTQYF.

V usage is TRBV5-4 and J usage is TRBJ2-7; 7 bases map to TRBD2. The CDR3 is 14 amino acids. Trimming cost V 6 bases and J 0 bases; bases outside gene matches: 6. Germline assignment: CDR1 SGHNT and CDR2 YYREEE (reference sequence). CDR3 in DNA: TGTGCCAGCACCCCCGGCGGGAGCTCCTACGAGCAGTACTTC. Amino acid sequence: CASTPGGSSYEQYF. Full variable domain (missing parts from reference TRBV5-4 and TRBJ2-7): ETGVTQSPTHLIKTRGQQVTLRCSSQSGHNTVSWYQQALGQGPQFIFQYYREEENGRGNFPPRFSGLQFPNYSSELNVNALELDDSALYLCASTPGGSSYEQYFGPGTRLTVT.

The V and J genes are TRBV4-2 and TRBJ2-7, with TRBD2 matching 9 bases. The V and J ends lost 1 base and 1 base, in that order; junction bases with no gene match: 2. The germline V gene encodes CDR1 LGHNA and CDR2 YNFKEQ. There are 15 residues in the CDR3. The CDR3 nucleotides are TGTGCCAGCAGCCAAGGGCTAGCGGGATCCTACGAGCAGTACTTC. It codes for CASSQGLAGSYEQYF.

The DNA for the CDR3 is TGCGCCAGCAGCCCACTAGTACAGGGGCCTAACTATGGCTACACCTTC. The encoded protein is CASSPLVQGPNYGYTF. The gene calls are TRBV5-1 and TRBJ1-2, with 7 bases aligning to TRBD1. The CDR3 is made up of 16 amino acids. Per germline, CDR1 SGHRS and CDR2 YFSETQ. Trimming cost V 4 bases and J 0 bases; bases outside gene matches: 9.

Regarding this clone: A junction boundary mismatches the germline segment, possibly from a read error. This chain uses TRBV15 with TRBJ1-5; 7 positions agree with TRBD1. The CDR3 runs 14 residues. Germline V gives CDR1 LNHNV, CDR2 YYDKDF (reference sequence). The CDR3 region has the DNA TGTGCCACCACCAGACAGGGTAGGAATCAGCCCCAGCATTTT. As protein: CATTRQGRNQPQHF.

The V and J genes are TRBV6-5 and TRBJ1-1, with 7 bases lining up with TRBD1. Trimming at V came to 0 bases and at J to 5 bases, leaving 3 bases not matched to a gene. CDR1 and CDR2 from the germline V gene are MNHEY and SVGAGI. CDR3 length: 14 residues. The CDR3 region has the DNA TGTGCCAGCAGTTACTCGACAGGGATGACTGAAGCTTTCTTT. This encodes CASSYSTGMTEAFF.

The chain is built from TRBV30 and TRBJ2-3; 9 bases are shared with TRBD2. The CDR3 sequence is 16 residues long. Germline V CDR1 and CDR2: GTSNPN, SVGIG (reference sequence). Unmatched junction bases numbered 7, after V lost 0 bases and J lost 3 bases. CDR3 bases: TGTGCCTGGAGTGTAAAGGCGGGAGGGCCAACAGATACGCAGTATTTT. This sequence encodes CAWSVKAGGPTDTQYF.

V is TRBV19 and J is TRBJ1-5; D remains unclear. This CDR3 contains 16 residues. The V gene lost 1 base and the J gene lost 4 bases, with 14 bases spanning the gap. The germline gives CDR1 LNHDA, CDR2 SQIVND (reference sequence). CDR3 in DNA: TGTGCCAGTAGTATAGCGAGAGGAGGTTGGAATCAGCCCCAGCATTTT. Translation gives CASSIARGGWNQPQHF.

This clone was observed once. The chain is built from TRBV18 and TRBJ2-3; TRBD2 aligns across 7 bases. The germline gives CDR1 KGHSH, CDR2 LQKENI. V lost 6 bases to trimming and J lost 5 bases; unmatched junction nucleotides: 8. The CDR3 sequence is 14 residues long. CDR3 sequence (DNA): TGTGCCAGCTCTCGTTCTAGCGGCGGAGATACGCAGTATTTT. Amino acid sequence: CASSRSSGGDTQYF.

The rearrangement uses TRBV6-5 and TRBJ2-7; unclear D gene. The CDR3 totals 16 residues. Trimming removed 0 bases at V and 2 bases at J, with 14 bases between. CDR1 and CDR2 from the germline V gene are MNHEY and SVGAGI. The CDR3 reads CASSYSIGDFTYEQYF. The CDR3 DNA sequence: TGTGCCAGCAGTTACTCGATAGGTGACTTCACCTACGAGCAGTACTTC.

The rearrangement joins TRBV5-4 to TRBJ1-2, with TRBD1 matching over 7 bases. This CDR3 has 14 residues. Per the germline V gene, CDR1 is SGHNT and CDR2 is YYREEE (reference sequence). V shed 4 bases and J 4 bases; nucleotides not matched to a gene: 7. CDR3 in amino acids: CASSRPGQIYGYTF. For the CDR3, the DNA is TGTGCCAGCAGCCGACCGGGACAGATCTATGGCTACACCTTC.